This record looks at one TCR beta chain sequence and its context. These data come from a study of T cells of healthy individuals. The CDR3 covers 11 residues. Looked up from germline, CDR1 is SGHTA and CDR2 is FQGNSA. The V end lost 5 bases, the J end lost 3 bases, and 4 bases lay between the germline ends. TCRdb recomputed calls from the 5' RACE reads with MiXCR, one row per CDR3 protein. The table includes 65,000 to 95,000 distinct CDR3 sequences, around 5.1% detected once. This rearrangement joins TRBV7-2 to TRBJ2-5, with D unresolved. The sequence was collected from a female donor in good health. CDR3 amino acids: CASSPKETQYF. For the CDR3, the DNA is TGTGCCAGCAGCCCTAAAGAGACCCAGTACTTC.